The 32 T cell receptor beta chains reported below all come from one sample, sequenced in a study of healthy donors' naive CD4 and CD8 T cells. Starting from approximately 500 ng of total RNA, TCR libraries were made with linear amplification. TCRdb called the reads again in MiXCR, with one record for every CDR3 protein. The top ten hold around 2% of the sample, which has roughly 200,000 distinct CDR3 sequences, 65% to 80% seen once. Sequenced sample: naive CD4+ and CD8+ T cells sorted from blood, pooled from several donors. Every receptor here comes from a pool of human donors in good health; the sample pools cells from several healthy donors.

This chain uses TRBV29-1 with TRBJ1-3, with TRBD1 matching over 9 bases. V trimming: 5 bases; J trimming: 3 bases; junction bases outside the gene matches: 5. Germline CDR1 and CDR2: SQVTM and ANQGSEA. CDR3 length: 14 amino acids. The DNA of the CDR3 is TGCAGCGTTTCCGGGACAGGGATTGGAAACACCATATATTTT. It codes for CSVSGTGIGNTIYF.

The chain couples TRBV6-5 to TRBJ2-3; the D gene is possibly TRBD1 (5 bases). Germline values: CDR1 MNHEY, CDR2 SVGAGI. The CDR3 covers 16 residues. The V end was cut by 6 bases, the J end by 6 bases, with 22 bases between. CDR3 coding DNA: TGTGCCAGCAGGTCCGAAGCTGGGGCGGTCGAGGATACGCAGTATTTT. This codes for CASRSEAGAVEDTQYF.

This clonotype appeared a few times. The V and J genes are TRBV18 and TRBJ2-1, with TRBD2 matching 8 bases. This CDR3 comprises 16 residues. Unmatched junction bases numbered 7, after V lost 3 bases and J lost 3 bases. The V gene's germline CDR1 is KGHSH and CDR2 LQKENI. For the CDR3, the DNA is TGTGCCAGCTCACCCCTGGCGGGAGGAAACTACAATGAGCAGTTCTTC. Its translation is CASSPLAGGNYNEQFF. Looking up the rest from reference TRBV18 and TRBJ2-1 gives the full variable domain: NAGVMQNPRHLVRRRGQEARLRCSPMKGHSHVYWYRQLPEEGLKFMVYLQKENIIDESGMPKERFSAEFPKEGPSILRIQQVVRGDSAAYFCASSPLAGGNYNEQFFGPGTRLTVL.

The chain is built from TRBV27 and TRBJ2-1, with 9 nucleotides matching TRBD2. V lost 5 bases to trimming and J lost 4 bases; unmatched junction nucleotides: 12. Germline V gene data show CDR1 as MNHEY and CDR2 as SMNVEV (reference sequence). This CDR3 region has 17 residues. CDR3 residues: CASSPLRSSGIYNEQFF. Written as DNA, the CDR3 is TGTGCCAGCAGTCCCCTTAGGTCTAGCGGGATTTACAATGAGCAGTTCTTC.

V and J are TRBV29-1 and TRBJ2-3; 7 bases map to TRBD1. The CDR3 runs to 13 residues. The J segment lost 2 bases and the V segment lost 6 bases, leaving 5 bases of the junction unmatched. Germline V gene sequence: CDR1 SQVTM, CDR2 ANQGSEA. The CDR3 DNA reads TGCAGCGTAATGGGACAGTCCACAGATACGCAGTATTTT. Translation gives CSVMGQSTDTQYF.

This clonotype was picked up a small number of times. The CDR3: CSVRTTSVYYF. Written as DNA, the CDR3 is TGCAGCGTCCGGACCACATCGGTGTACTACTTC. This chain uses TRBV29-1 with TRBJ2-4; no firm D call. Trimming left V 6 bases short and J 16 bases short, with 19 bases between. Per the germline V gene, CDR1 is SQVTM and CDR2 is ANQGSEA. The CDR3 has 11 residues.

V and J are TRBV4-1 and TRBJ1-2; no reliable D call. CDR1 and CDR2 from the germline V gene are MGHRA and YSYEKL. Deletions cut 1 base from V and 2 bases from J, with 11 bases between. The length of the CDR3 is 15 residues. The chain's CDR3 is CASSQGTAENYGYTF. As DNA, the CDR3 is TGCGCCAGCAGCCAAGGGACGGCGGAAAACTATGGCTACACCTTC.

V and J are TRBV19 and TRBJ2-6, with D tentatively TRBD2 (5 bases). CDR3 length: 15 amino acids. The germline V gene has CDR1 LNHDA and CDR2 SQIVND (reference sequence). Trimming removed 5 bases at V and 2 bases at J, with 10 bases between. CDR3 coding DNA: TGTGCCAGTAGTCGGGATTCGGCTGGGGCCAACGTCCTGACTTTC. It translates to CASSRDSAGANVLTF.

This clonotype showed up just once. The chain carries TRBV13 and TRBJ1-1, with no clear D. V was shortened by 1 base and J by 1 base, with 10 bases between the two germline ends. The germline gives CDR1 PRHDT, CDR2 FYEKMQ (reference sequence). This CDR3 contains 15 residues. CDR3 nucleotide sequence: TGTGCCAGCAGCTTAGTTCTGGTTGGGAACACTGAAGCTTTCTTT. Protein: CASSLVLVGNTEAFF.

The chain uses TRBV6-1 and TRBJ2-3; unclear D gene. Germline values: CDR1 MNHNS, CDR2 SASEGT. This CDR3 has 11 residues. With 6 bases removed from V and 6 bases from J, the gap between germline ends came to 7 bases. The DNA of the CDR3 is TGTGCCAGCAGAGAATCGGATACGCAGTATTTT. Protein: CASRESDTQYF.

CDR3 loop: CAIKGGEAETQYF. In DNA, the CDR3 is TGTGCCATCAAAGGAGGGGAGGCAGAGACCCAGTACTTC. The chain is built from TRBV10-3 and TRBJ2-5; tentatively, D is TRBD2 (6 bases). CDR3 length: 13 amino acids. Between the trimmed V and J ends, which lost 7 bases and 4 bases, there was a span of 13 bases. Germline V gives CDR1 ENHRY, CDR2 SYGVKD.

The chain has TRBV15 and TRBJ1-1; the match to TRBD1 covers 9 bases. The CDR3 covers 14 residues. Looked up from germline, CDR1 is LNHNV and CDR2 is YYDKDF (reference sequence). V lost 5 bases and J lost 4; bases outside the gene matches: 5. The CDR3 protein is CATSPRDRVTEAFF. The CDR3 region has the DNA TGTGCCACCAGCCCCCGGGACAGGGTCACTGAAGCTTTCTTT.

CDR3 region: CSARDRLAGVNEQFF. The DNA of the CDR3 is TGCAGTGCTAGAGATCGTCTAGCGGGAGTCAATGAGCAGTTCTTC. The V gene is TRBV20-1, the J gene TRBJ2-1, with 10 positions matching TRBD2. J was trimmed by 6 bases and V by 0 bases; bases with no gene match: 5. In germline, CDR1 is DFQATT, CDR2 SNEGSKA (reference sequence). The CDR3 covers 15 residues.

J is TRBJ2-1 and V is TRBV6-5; perhaps TRBD1 as D (6 bases). Trimming removed 2 bases from V and 4 bases from J, with 18 bases in between. Germline V CDR1 and CDR2: MNHEY, SVGAGI. CDR3 length: 17 residues. CDR3: CASSYIRTGSYYNEQFF. The DNA for the CDR3 is TGTGCCAGCAGTTACATCAGAACAGGGTCGTATTACAATGAGCAGTTCTTC.

The rearrangement uses TRBV29-1 and TRBJ2-1; a weak D match, TRBD2 (6 bases). With 3 bases removed from V and 3 bases from J, the gap between germline ends came to 12 bases. From germline, CDR1 is SQVTM and CDR2 ANQGSEA. The CDR3 length is 14 residues. CDR3 DNA: TGCAGCGTTGAGTCTAGCGTTGACTACAATGAGCAGTTCTTC. It yields the protein CSVESSVDYNEQFF.

The chain combines TRBV29-1 with TRBJ2-1; D is undetermined. Trimming took 6 bases from V and 0 from J, leaving 9 bases between them. The CDR3 loop spans 13 amino acids. The V gene's germline CDR1 is SQVTM and CDR2 ANQGSEA. CDR3 loop: CSVMGFSYNEQFF. In DNA, the CDR3 is TGCAGCGTGATGGGTTTCTCCTACAATGAGCAGTTCTTC.

The CDR3 loop is CASSMGTPYTEAFF. The DNA for the CDR3 is TGTGCCAGTAGTATGGGGACGCCCTACACTGAAGCTTTCTTT. The V call is TRBV19, the J call TRBJ1-1; D is perhaps TRBD1 (5 bases). This CDR3 comprises 14 residues. Germline V gene sequence: CDR1 LNHDA, CDR2 SQIVND (reference sequence). V was clipped by 3 bases and J by 3 bases, with 11 bases between them.

This chain connects TRBV2 to TRBJ2-1; 8 nucleotides agree with TRBD2. The CDR3 covers 15 residues. After removal of 5 bases from V and 4 bases from J, the junction contained 7 bases not matched to a gene. The germline gives CDR1 SNHLY, CDR2 FYNNEI. This CDR3 is CASSSGRAAYNEQFF. In DNA, the CDR3 is TGTGCCAGCAGTAGCGGGAGAGCAGCATACAATGAGCAGTTCTTC.

This chain connects TRBV7-9 to TRBJ2-7; the D gene is possibly TRBD2 (7 bases). The V end lost 7 bases, the J end lost 0 bases, and 19 bases lay between the germline ends. Germline CDR1 reads SEHNR; CDR2 reads FQNEAQ (reference sequence). This CDR3 has 16 amino acids. CDR3 in amino acids: CASNSLTGGSSYEQYF. The CDR3 region has the DNA TGTGCCAGCAACAGCCTCACGGGGGGCAGCTCCTACGAGCAGTACTTC.

The J gene is TRBJ2-7, the V gene TRBV27; D might be TRBD2 (5 bases). Germline assignment: CDR1 MNHEY and CDR2 SMNVEV (reference sequence). The CDR3 consists of 15 residues. Between the trimmed V and J ends, which lost 0 bases and 2 bases, there was a span of 11 bases. CDR3 in amino acids: CASSLSPDSPYEQYF. Here the CDR3 DNA reads TGTGCCAGCAGTTTATCTCCGGACTCCCCCTACGAGCAGTACTTC.

This clonotype was counted between two and nine times. This chain joins TRBV27 and TRBJ1-1; D might be TRBD1 (5 bases). The CDR3 runs 13 residues. Germline V CDR1 and CDR2: MNHEY, SMNVEV (reference sequence). The germline V and J ends were trimmed by 1 base and 5 bases, with 8 bases remaining between them. The CDR3 reads CASSLFGQTEAFF. The CDR3, as DNA: TGTGCCAGCAGTTTATTTGGACAAACTGAAGCTTTCTTT.

V is TRBV24-1 and J is TRBJ2-5; D uncertain. The length of the CDR3 is 14 residues. Trimming stripped 4 bases from V and 3 bases from J, with 11 bases between. In germline, CDR1 is KGHDR, CDR2 SFDVKD. The CDR3 reads CATSEFYGEETQYF. The CDR3 DNA reads TGTGCCACCAGTGAATTCTATGGAGAAGAGACCCAGTACTTC.

The V gene is TRBV11-2, the J gene TRBJ2-7, with 7 bases aligning to TRBD1. Trimming took 1 base from V and 4 from J; bases not matched to a gene: 13. CDR1 SGHAT and CDR2 FQNNGV come from the germline V gene. This CDR3 is built from 17 residues. In DNA form, the CDR3 reads TGTGCCAGCAGCTTAGTTCGGAAGAGGGGGCCGGGGTACGAGCAGTACTTC. This codes for CASSLVRKRGPGYEQYF.

The chain couples TRBV10-3 to TRBJ2-1; 7 bases align to TRBD2. Germline V gene sequence: CDR1 ENHRY, CDR2 SYGVKD. J gave up 4 bases and V 0 bases, and 9 bases lay outside the gene matches. This CDR3 is 17 amino acids long. CDR3 nucleotides: TGTGCCATCAGTGAGTCGATGGGAGCTAGCGGTTACAATGAGCAGTTCTTC. This gives the protein CAISESMGASGYNEQFF.

This chain uses TRBV29-1 with TRBJ1-1; maybe TRBD1 (5 bases). In germline, CDR1 is SQVTM, CDR2 ANQGSEA. CDR3 length: 13 residues. V was shortened by 6 bases and J by 6 bases, with 17 bases between the two germline ends. CDR3 protein: CSVDGQGRAEAFF. The CDR3 nucleotides are TGCAGCGTGGACGGGCAGGGTCGAGCTGAAGCTTTCTTT.

This chain joins TRBV29-1 and TRBJ1-1; possible D gene TRBD1, 5 bases. CDR1 and CDR2 (germline): SQVTM, ANQGSEA. V was shortened by 3 bases and J by 4 bases, with 9 bases between the two germline ends. CDR3 size: 12 residues. The CDR3 protein is CSVEKRGTEAFF. The CDR3 bases are TGCAGCGTTGAGAAAAGGGGCACTGAAGCTTTCTTT. Full variable domain (rest looked up from reference TRBV29-1 and TRBJ1-1): SAVISQKPSRDICQRGTSLTIQCQVDSQVTMMFWYRQQPGQSLTLIATANQGSEATYESGFVIDKFPISRPNLTFSTLTVSNMSPEDSSIYLCSVEKRGTEAFFGQGTRLTVV.

This chain links TRBV5-6 with TRBJ2-5; D is unresolved. This CDR3 has 13 residues. Germline loops: CDR1 SGHDT, CDR2 YYEEEE. V was cut by 3 bases and J by 8 bases, with 14 bases left in between. CDR3 sequence: CASSWSSIRTQYF. The CDR3, as DNA: TGTGCCAGCAGCTGGAGCAGTATTCGCACCCAGTACTTC.

This clonotype was found a few times. The genes are TRBV19 and TRBJ1-1, with 7 bases that match TRBD1. With 4 bases clipped from V and 8 bases from J, the junction kept 7 bases outside the gene matches. Germline CDR1 and CDR2: LNHDA and SQIVND (reference sequence). This CDR3 has 13 residues. CDR3 residues: CASSTNRGTEAFF. For the CDR3, the DNA is TGTGCCAGTAGTACCAACAGGGGAACCGAAGCTTTCTTT.

The CDR3 loop is CASSLRDRARLNYGYTF. DNA of the CDR3: TGTGCCAGCAGCCTCCGGGACAGGGCTCGTTTAAACTATGGCTACACCTTC. The genes are TRBV5-5 and TRBJ1-2; 9 positions agree with TRBD1. The CDR3 has 17 amino acids. The V segment lost 4 bases and the J segment 2 bases; nucleotides outside the gene matches: 12. Looked up from germline, CDR1 is SGHKS and CDR2 is YYEKEE (reference sequence).

V is TRBV27 and J is TRBJ2-7, with 7 nucleotides matching TRBD1. Germline lookup yields CDR1 MNHEY and CDR2 SMNVEV (reference sequence). This CDR3 contains 13 residues. Trimming took 3 bases from V and 6 from J; bases not matched to a gene: 5. CDR3 coding DNA: TGTGCCAGCAGTTTCTTGACAGGGCTCGAGCAGTACTTC. Translated: CASSFLTGLEQYF.

This clonotype occurred once. V gene TRBV5-1 combines with J gene TRBJ2-3, with a possible D match to TRBD2 (6 bases). CDR3 length: 15 amino acids. Germline lookup yields CDR1 SGHRS and CDR2 YFSETQ. Trimming took off 5 bases at V and 4 bases at J, with 17 bases between the two ends. The chain's CDR3 is CASRVLTRVPDTQYF. The CDR3 coding sequence is TGCGCCAGCAGGGTCTTGACTAGGGTGCCAGATACGCAGTATTTT.

The chain has TRBV11-2 and TRBJ1-1, with TRBD1 as a possible D gene (6 bases). CDR1 SGHAT and CDR2 FQNNGV come from the germline V gene. Trimming pared 1 base from V and 3 bases from J, leaving 12 bases between. The CDR3 covers 15 residues. The CDR3, as DNA: TGTGCCAGCAGCTTAGGGACAGCAGGATACACTGAAGCTTTCTTT. Residues: CASSLGTAGYTEAFF.